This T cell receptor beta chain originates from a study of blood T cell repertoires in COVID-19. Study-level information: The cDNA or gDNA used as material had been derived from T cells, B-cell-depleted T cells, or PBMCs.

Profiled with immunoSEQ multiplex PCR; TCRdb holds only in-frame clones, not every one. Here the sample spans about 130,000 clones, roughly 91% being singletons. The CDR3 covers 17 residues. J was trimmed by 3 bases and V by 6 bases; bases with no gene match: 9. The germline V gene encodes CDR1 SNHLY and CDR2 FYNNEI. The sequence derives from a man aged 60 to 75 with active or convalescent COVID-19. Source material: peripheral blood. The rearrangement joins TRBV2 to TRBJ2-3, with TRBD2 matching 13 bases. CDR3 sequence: CASSAGLAGQTTDTQYF. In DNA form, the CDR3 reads TGTGCCAGCAGCGCGGGACTAGCGGGGCAAACTACAGATACGCAGTATTTT.